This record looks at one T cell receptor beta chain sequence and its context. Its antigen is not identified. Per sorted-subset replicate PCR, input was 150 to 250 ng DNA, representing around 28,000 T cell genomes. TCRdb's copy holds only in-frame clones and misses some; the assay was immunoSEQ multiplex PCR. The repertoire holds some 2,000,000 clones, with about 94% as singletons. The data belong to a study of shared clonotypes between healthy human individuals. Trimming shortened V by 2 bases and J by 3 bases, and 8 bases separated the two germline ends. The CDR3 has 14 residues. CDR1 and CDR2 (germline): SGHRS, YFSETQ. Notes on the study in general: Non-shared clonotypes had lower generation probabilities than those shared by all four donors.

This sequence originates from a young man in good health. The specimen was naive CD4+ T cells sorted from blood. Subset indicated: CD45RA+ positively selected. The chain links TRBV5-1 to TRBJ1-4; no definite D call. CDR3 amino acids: CASSFEGANEKLFF. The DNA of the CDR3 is TGCGCCAGCAGCTTCGAGGGAGCTAATGAAAAACTGTTTTTT. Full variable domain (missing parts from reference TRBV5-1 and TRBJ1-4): KAGVTQTPRYLIKTRGQQVTLSCSPISGHRSVSWYQQTPGQGLQFLFEYFSETQRNKGNFPGRFSGRQFSNSRSEMNVSTLELGDSALYLCASSFEGANEKLFFGSGTQLSVL.